This T cell receptor beta chain was obtained from a study of T cells in narcolepsy. Produced via immunoSEQ multiplex PCR; TCRdb's table is partial and in-frame only. Among about 15,000 clones listed, less than 90% were seen once. This CDR3 contains 14 residues. Germline values: CDR1 MNHEY, CDR2 SVGAGI. The germline V and J ends were trimmed by 4 bases and 6 bases, with 15 bases remaining between them. Sequenced sample: memory (CD45RA-) CD4+ T cells from blood. The gene calls are TRBV6-5 and TRBJ1-2; D gene unclear. The sequence derives from a human donor in good health. The CDR3 sequence: CASSSPFSVDGYTF. DNA of the CDR3: TGTGCCAGCAGTTCTCCGTTTAGCGTGGATGGCTACACCTTC.